This is a list of T cell receptor beta chains from one sample in a study of blood T cell repertoires in COVID-19. Sequencing was performed with immunoSEQ multiplex PCR; in TCRdb, only in-frame clones are kept and a portion is missing. The sample lists roughly 250,000 clones; 65% to 85% were seen once. The material sequenced was peripheral blood. The receptor set was obtained from a woman between 35 and 50 years old who had recovered from COVID-19. Both conserved end residues are part of each CDR3. The order of the fields is J gene, D gene, clone size, V gene, CDR3 protein, CDR3 DNA. The D gene is left open where the match is weak. Size is omitted from some rows. Given values are once, few, many or a class for expanded clones.

>TRBJ1-4|TRBD1|-|TRBV5-1
CASSSGTGSEKLFF
TGCGCCAGCAGCTCCGGGACAGGGAGCGAAAAACTGTTTTTT
>TRBJ1-2|TRBD1|-|TRBV7-9
CASSFTGGYYGYTF
TGTGCCAGCAGCTTCACAGGGGGGTACTATGGCTACACCTTC
>TRBJ2-7|-|-|TRBV4-2
CASSRADRTYEQYF
TGTGCCAGCAGCCGGGCGGACAGAACCTACGAGCAGTACTTC
>TRBJ1-5|TRBD1|once|TRBV7-2
CASSSHRGYQPQHF
TGTGCCAGCAGCTCCCACAGGGGATACCAGCCCCAGCATTTT
>TRBJ2-1|TRBD2|-|TRBV4-1
CASSQDGGGSYNEQFF
TGCGCCAGCAGCCAAGACGGGGGGGGCTCCTACAATGAGCAGTTCTTC
>TRBJ2-3|TRBD2|-|TRBV10-3
CAISGTSGGADTQYF
TGTGCCATCAGTGGGACTAGCGGGGGTGCAGATACGCAGTATTTT
>TRBJ1-4|-|once|TRBV5-6
CASSLAVGLLMEEKLFF
TGTGCCAGCAGCTTGGCCGTGGGGCTTCTTATGGAGGAAAAACTGTTTTTT
>TRBJ1-5|-|-|TRBV28
CASSPPNQPQHF
TGTGCCAGCAGTCCCCCTAATCAGCCCCAGCATTTT
>TRBJ1-2|-|-|TRBV2
CASSNIYGYTF
TGTGCCAGCAGTAACATCTATGGCTACACCTTC
>TRBJ1-1|TRBD1|few|TRBV5-4
CASSLNRGRGTEAFF
TGTGCCAGCAGCCTAAACAGGGGAAGGGGGACTGAAGCTTTCTTT
>TRBJ2-3|TRBD2|-|TRBV7-2
CASSFFGTSGGVDTQYF
TGTGCCAGCAGCTTTTTCGGGACTAGCGGTGGGGTAGATACGCAGTATTTT
>TRBJ1-6|-|-|TRBV4-1
CASSQNRVAYNSPLHF
TGCGCCAGCAGCCAAAACCGGGTTGCCTATAATTCACCCCTCCACTTT
>TRBJ2-7|TRBD1|-|TRBV7-2
CASSRDRAGSYEQYF
TGTGCCAGCAGTAGGGACAGGGCGGGCTCCTACGAGCAGTACTTC
>TRBJ1-5|-|-|TRBV24-1
CATSDLRGESQHF
TGTGCCACCAGTGATTTGAGAGGTGAATCCCAGCATTTT
>TRBJ1-5|-|few|TRBV15
CATSVPGDQPQHF
TGTGCCACCAGCGTGCCAGGGGATCAGCCCCAGCATTTT
>TRBJ2-1|TRBD2|-|TRBV5-1
CASKRGGAYNEQFF
TGCGCCAGCAAGCGGGGGGGCGCCTACAATGAGCAGTTCTTC
>TRBJ1-2|-|-|TRBV6-2/TRBV6-3
CASSRSYGYTF
TGTGCCAGCAGTCGTTCCTATGGCTACACCTTC
>TRBJ2-3|-|-|TRBV11-3
CASSLQGTDTQYF
TGTGCCAGCAGCCTCCAGGGCACAGATACGCAGTATTTT
>TRBJ1-4|-|-|TRBV19
CASRVGGLERNEKLFF
TGTGCCTCCCGTGTTGGCGGTTTGGAGCGTAATGAAAAACTGTTTTTT
>TRBJ2-2|TRBD1|-|TRBV15
CATSRSPGQGRTGELFF
TGTGCCACCAGCAGATCACCGGGACAGGGTCGCACCGGGGAGCTGTTTTTT
>TRBJ1-1|TRBD1|-|TRBV10-3
CAISEGTGEAFF
TGTGCCATCAGTGAGGGGACAGGAGAAGCTTTCTTT
>TRBJ1-1|-|few|TRBV18
CASSPPGGAAEAFF
TGTGCCAGCTCACCACCGGGGGGGGCCGCTGAAGCTTTCTTT
>TRBJ2-7|-|-|TRBV7-2
CASSLIGGSYEQYF
TGTGCCAGCAGCTTAATAGGCGGTTCTTACGAGCAGTACTTC
>TRBJ2-3|-|-|TRBV11-2
CASSLVGGGRTDTQYF
TGTGCCAGCAGCTTAGTCGGCGGGGGCCGCACAGATACGCAGTATTTT
>TRBJ2-2|TRBD1|-|TRBV3-1/TRBV3-2
CASSTQTGPGELFF
TGTGCCAGCAGCACCCAGACAGGGCCCGGGGAGCTGTTTTTT
>TRBJ2-1|TRBD1|-|TRBV9
CASSISTGQVTNEQFF
TGTGCCAGCAGCATCTCCACGGGACAGGTGACTAATGAGCAGTTCTTC